This TCR beta chain comes out of a study of blood T cell repertoires in COVID-19. Study-wide background: Samples taken during acute and convalescent COVID-19 were collected in the United States, Italy and Spain. Nucleic acid was either cDNA or gDNA, and it came from T cells, B-cell-depleted T cells, or PBMCs.

Seattle patients were enrolled during active infection and followed longitudinally. As handled by the study authors: Estimates of nucleated cell counts were drawn from the amplification of reference gene primers. Clones were sequenced by immunoSEQ multiplex PCR, and TCRdb holds only the in-frame ones, with some missing. That table is the source of V, J and clone size, and D and trimming were worked out from the DNA. The data show fewer than 500,000 clones, roughly 89% seen once. Trimming at V came to 9 bases and at J to 0 bases, leaving 1 base not matched to a gene. The CDR3 spans 13 residues. Germline V gene sequence: CDR1 LNHDA, CDR2 SQIVND (reference sequence).

This clonotype was sampled from a man between 18 and 29 years old with COVID-19, enrolled during active disease. Sequenced sample: peripheral blood. The chain joins TRBV19 to TRBJ2-2; 7 nucleotides agree with TRBD1. CDR3 sequence (DNA): TGTGCCAGCAGGGGGTCGAACACCGGGGAGCTGTTTTTT. This encodes CASRGSNTGELFF.